Listed below are T cell receptor beta chains from one sample, sequenced in a study of T-cell memory formation after mild COVID-19. TCRdb recomputed calls from the 5' RACE reads with MiXCR, one row per CDR3 protein. The sample consists of just over 200,000 distinct CDR3 sequences, 9.5% of them appearing once. Material for sequencing was PBMCs or a T cell subset sorted from them (not recorded which). The receptor source for this set is a man younger than 30 who had mild COVID-19 (a few samples of this study predate the infection). Cell type and time point are not known. Both conserved end residues are part of each CDR3. The D gene is left open where the match is weak. Rows give clone size only sometimes, using once, few, many, or a class for an expanded clone.

D	V	size	J	DNA	CDR3
TRBD2	TRBV7-2	NA	TRBJ2-1	TGTGCCAGCAGCTGGAGCGGGGGCGGAGATGAGCAGTTCTTC	CASSWSGGGDEQFF
NA	TRBV4-3	many	TRBJ2-7	TGCGCCAGCAGCCAAGATAGGCTTCAGGGGATCTACGAGCAGTACTTC	CASSQDRLQGIYEQYF
TRBD1	TRBV7-9	NA	TRBJ1-2	TGTGCCAGCAGCGATACAGGGGCGTTTGAATATGGCTACACCTTC	CASSDTGAFEYGYTF
TRBD1	TRBV5-1	many	TRBJ2-2	TGCGCCAGCAGCCGCTCGGGGACAGGGAACACCGGGGAGCTGTTTTTT	CASSRSGTGNTGELFF
NA	TRBV6-2/TRBV6-3	many	TRBJ2-5	TGTGCCAGCAGTGACGGGGCCCAAGAGACCCAGTACTTC	CASSDGAQETQYF
NA	TRBV6-5	few	TRBJ1-2	TGTGCCAGCAGCCCCTGGACCGCTACCTATGGCTACACCTTC	CASSPWTATYGYTF
TRBD2	TRBV7-2	NA	TRBJ2-3	TGTGCCAGCAGCTTAGTAACTAGCGGACGGGGGGTAGGAGATACGCAGTATTTT	CASSLVTSGRGVGDTQYF
TRBD2	TRBV28	many	TRBJ2-1	TGTGCCAGCATTTCACTGAGCGGGGGGAACAATGAGCAGTTCTTC	CASISLSGGNNEQFF
TRBD1	TRBV19	few	TRBJ2-3	TGTGCCAGTAGTACGTCCAGGGGGCACACAGATACGCAGTATTTT	CASSTSRGHTDTQYF
NA	TRBV4-1	few	TRBJ2-3	TGCGCCAGCAGCCAAGAAGGGGTACCATCCACAGATACGCAGTATTTT	CASSQEGVPSTDTQYF